Listed below are T cell receptor beta chains from one sample, sequenced in a study of PD-L1 blockade in urothelial cancer. Sequenced by immunoSEQ multiplex PCR; TCRdb stores in-frame clones only, minus some. The sample shows around 45,000 clones, more than 75% of them seen only once. The sample consisted of PBMCs, taken around atezolizumab (anti-PD-L1) treatment. The source is a woman aged 55-75 years with urothelial cancer. CDR3s include the opening cysteine and the closing phenylalanine or tryptophan. A D gene is named only where the DNA matches it firmly. Not every row has a clone size; where given, it reads once, few, many or a size class.

v_call	d_call	j_call	clone_size	cdr3_nt	cdr3_aa
TRBV19	TRBD2	TRBJ2-3	-	TGTGCCAGTAGTATCGCGGGACTAGCGACTAGCACAGATACGCAGTATTTT	CASSIAGLATSTDTQYF
TRBV9	-	TRBJ1-1	few	TGTGCCAGCAGCGTAGTTACAGCTGAAGCTTTCTTT	CASSVVTAEAFF
TRBV28	-	TRBJ1-1	-	TGTGCCAGCACCCGAGCCGATCACGAGGGCACTGAAGCTTTCTTT	CASTRADHEGTEAFF
TRBV7-8	TRBD2	TRBJ2-7	-	TGTGCCAGCAGCTTATTGGGAATGACTAGCGGGGTTGTTTACGAGCAGTACTTC	CASSLLGMTSGVVYEQYF
TRBV5-1	TRBD1	TRBJ1-4	-	TGCGCCAGCAGCTTGGGGACAGGGGAGGCAACTAATGAAAAACTGTTTTTT	CASSLGTGEATNEKLFF
TRBV7-2	TRBD1	TRBJ2-7	-	TGTGCCAGCAGCTCCTGGCCGGGACAGGGCCGCTACGAGCAGTACTTC	CASSSWPGQGRYEQYF
TRBV11-2	-	TRBJ2-7	-	TGTGCCAGCAGCCTTATAGGGGACGAGCAGTACTTC	CASSLIGDEQYF
TRBV9	TRBD2	TRBJ2-3	-	TGTGCCAGCAGCCCATGGGCGGGGGTGAAAGATACGCAGTATTTT	CASSPWAGVKDTQYF
TRBV6-1	-	TRBJ1-2	few	TGTGCCAGCAGTGAAGGATGGTCAGGCTATGGCTACACCTTC	CASSEGWSGYGYTF
TRBV18	-	TRBJ2-1	-	TGTGCCAGCTCACCCCATCAGGTAATGGATAATGAGCAGTTCTTC	CASSPHQVMDNEQFF
TRBV27	TRBD2	TRBJ2-7	-	TGTGCCAGCAGACCAGCGGGAGGGCACTACGAGCAGTACTTC	CASRPAGGHYEQYF
TRBV7-8	-	TRBJ1-1	once	TGTGCCAGCAGCTTAAATCCCATTGGGGCGGCGGACACTGAAGCTTTCTTT	CASSLNPIGAADTEAFF
TRBV9	TRBD1	TRBJ2-1	-	TGTGCCAGCAGCGTAGTGTCAGGGGGTAATGAGCAGTTCTTC	CASSVVSGGNEQFF
TRBV11-2	-	TRBJ2-1	-	TGTGCCAGCAGCTTAGCTTTCCAGGTCCATGAGCAGTTCTTC	CASSLAFQVHEQFF
TRBV7-8	-	TRBJ1-4	once	TGTGCCAGCACCAGGGCACCTAATGAAAAACTGTTTTTT	CASTRAPNEKLFF
TRBV5-1	-	TRBJ1-4	once	TGCGCCAGCAGCCCCTGGCTGGGACAAAACGAGGGTGAAAAACTGTTTTTT	CASSPWLGQNEGEKLFF
TRBV18	-	TRBJ1-2	-	TGTGCCAGCTCACCAGCCGCGGAAGGCTACACCTTC	CASSPAAEGYTF
TRBV20-1	-	TRBJ2-1	-	TGCAGTGCTAGGGAGGGAAATGAGCAGTTCTTC	CSAREGNEQFF
TRBV10-3	-	TRBJ2-1	-	TGTGCCATCAGTGCGGGGGACAATGAGCAGTTCTTC	CAISAGDNEQFF
TRBV5-4	TRBD2	TRBJ2-1	few	TGTGCCAGCAGCCCCAGGGGTAGCGGGAGGAATGAGCAGTTCTTC	CASSPRGSGRNEQFF
TRBV7-2	TRBD2	TRBJ2-3	-	TGTGCCAGCAGCTTAACCGGCTTTAGCGGGGGAAGCACAGATACGCAGTATTTT	CASSLTGFSGGSTDTQYF
TRBV7-9	-	TRBJ1-5	-	TGTGCCAGCAGCGCTAGACAGGAGACAGGACAGCCCCAGCATTTT	CASSARQETGQPQHF
TRBV29-1	-	TRBJ2-3	-	TGCAGCGCGGGGAGGCCAGATACGCAGTATTTT	CSAGRPDTQYF